The TCR beta chain under discussion was sequenced for a study of T cells after yellow fever vaccination. Regarding the study as a whole: In FACS-sorted repertoires, abundant clonotypes from the bulk population could appear as contaminants. Post-booster reappearance was seen for most primary-vaccination clones (around 96% CD4, around 90% CD8).

Worth noting for this clonotype: Its antigen is unknown.

The length of the CDR3 is 13 residues. Per the germline V gene, CDR1 is SGDLS and CDR2 is YYNGEE. The V end was cut by 4 bases, the J end by 6 bases, with 12 bases between. TCRdb recomputed calls from the 5' RACE reads with MiXCR, one row per CDR3 protein. The sample contains hundreds of thousands of distinct CDR3 sequences, 9.5% to 15% of which appear only once. The chain is built from TRBV9 and TRBJ2-3; no clear D. The sequences come from CD4+ T cells sorted from PBMCs, collected 15 days after the yellow fever booster vaccination. The TCR comes from a man aged 18 to 35 who received the YFV17D yellow fever vaccine. The CDR3 region is CASSPSYLDTQYF. In DNA form, the CDR3 reads TGTGCCAGCAGCCCCAGCTATCTCGATACGCAGTATTTT.